This entry features one T cell receptor (beta chain) sequence. Its antigen is unidentified. Vbeta (60) and Jbeta (13) primers were used in the PCR. TCRdb's table, derived via immunoSEQ multiplex PCR, lists solely in-frame clones and lacks some. The repertoire holds 150,000 to 180,000 clones, with around 80% as singletons. The data are from a study of cytomegalovirus exposure and HLA in healthy donors. Germline CDR1 and CDR2: ENHRY and SYGVKD. V lost 3 bases and J 4 bases, leaving 10 bases between the germline ends. This CDR3 is 14 amino acids long. Notes on the study in general: A reported reduction in N-insertions relative to the roughly 640-donor mean was seen in an Asian-associated ancestry cluster in a later analysis.

The receptor comes from a man aged 30 to 45 in good health and CMV-seropositive. Sequencing was carried out using PBMCs. The chain employs TRBV10-3 and TRBJ1-3; D uncertain. The CDR3 loop is CAISDEGGGNTIYF. The CDR3 region has the DNA TGTGCCATCAGTGATGAAGGAGGAGGAAACACCATATATTTT.